This T cell receptor (beta chain) stems from a study of identifying expanded T cells in peripheral blood. Sequenced by immunoSEQ multiplex PCR; TCRdb stores in-frame clones only, minus some. This sample has around 94,000 clones, with around 89% found just once. During the collection period, no donor immune events like infections were recorded. A note on this clone: Within the sample, other DNA sequences also encode this same CDR3.

The germline V and J ends were trimmed by 1 base and 4 bases, with 8 bases remaining between them. Germline CDR1 SGHTA, CDR2 FQGNSA. There are 13 residues in the CDR3. Material for sequencing was blood. The V and J genes are TRBV7-2 and TRBJ2-7; D not certain. This receptor was taken from a person aged 18 to 70 in good health. CDR3 nucleotides: TGTGCCAGCAGCTTAGGTCGATCATACGAGCAGTACTTC. Its translation is CASSLGRSYEQYF.